This T cell receptor (beta chain) was recovered during a study of Graves' ophthalmopathy and Graves' hyperthyroidism. Those donors who had ophthalmopathy presented with moderate-to-severe activity, a CAS of ≥3, a NOSPECS of ≥4 and a duration under 3 months. Amplified material comprised TCR beta CDR3 regions derived from RNA transcripts. First-round RT-PCR with HTBI primers preceded a second-round multiplex PCR. TCRdb fed the multiplex PCR reads into MiXCR, producing one record per CDR3 protein. This table holds hundreds of thousands of distinct CDR3 sequences, about two fifths found once. Points from the study as a whole: Ophthalmopathy progression was predicted with approximately 68% sensitivity and about 72% specificity.

The CDR3 loop spans 16 amino acids. Germline V gene data show CDR1 as DFQATT and CDR2 as SNEGSKA (reference sequence). The V and J ends lost 4 bases and 9 bases, in that order; junction bases with no gene match: 12. This clonotype was recorded at least ten times. Its antigen is not known. The sequence derives from an adult man with Graves' ophthalmopathy. The chain recombines TRBV20-1 with TRBJ1-6; 10 bases are shared with TRBD1. The source material was peripheral blood. CDR3: CSAIRDGGTGVSPLHF. CDR3 in DNA: TGCAGTGCTATCAGGGACGGCGGGACAGGGGTTTCACCCCTCCACTTT.